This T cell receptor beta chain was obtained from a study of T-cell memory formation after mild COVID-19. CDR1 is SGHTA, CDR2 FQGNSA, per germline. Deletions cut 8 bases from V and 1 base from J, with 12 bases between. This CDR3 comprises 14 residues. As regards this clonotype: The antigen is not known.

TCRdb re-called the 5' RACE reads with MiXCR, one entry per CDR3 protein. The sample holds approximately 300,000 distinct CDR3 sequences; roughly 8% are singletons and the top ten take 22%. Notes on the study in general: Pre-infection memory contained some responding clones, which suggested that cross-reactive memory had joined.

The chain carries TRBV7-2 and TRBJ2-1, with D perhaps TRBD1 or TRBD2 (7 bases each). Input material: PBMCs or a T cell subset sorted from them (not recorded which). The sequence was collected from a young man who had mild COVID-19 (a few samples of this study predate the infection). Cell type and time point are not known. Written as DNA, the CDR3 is TGTGCCAGCGGGAGGGGGCAATCCTACAATGAGCAGTTCTTC. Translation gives CASGRGQSYNEQFF.